This T cell receptor (delta chain) was sequenced in a study of gamma-delta T cells after stem cell transplantation. Regarding this clone: One base away lies a much larger clone, so this may be a sequencing read error.

The germline CDR1 and CDR2 sequences are GEAIGNYY and EKD. This CDR3 is built from 14 residues. TCRdb called clones anew from the RT-PCR reads with CATT. There are about 1,600 delta-chain clones in the sample; about 8% occur only once, and about 49% lies in the top ten. This chain connects TRDV2 to TRDJ1; D not resolved. The sequence came from a human donor. It is not recorded whose cells these are; they may come from a transplant donor. The sample taken for sequencing was gamma-delta T cells. CDR3 loop: CACGTLENTDKLIF. CDR3 in DNA: TGTGCCTGTGGCACCCTGGAGAACACCGATAAACTCATCTTT.